These 3 T cell receptor beta chains were all obtained from the same sample, sequenced in a study of T cell changes during pregnancy in multiple sclerosis. The method was immunoSEQ multiplex PCR; TCRdb's version includes in-frame clones alone and lacks a portion of them. The sample has 78,000 or so clones, approximately 90% seen once. This material consisted of peripheral blood, taken before pregnancy. The receptors derive from a female donor with multiple sclerosis, enrolled in a pregnancy study.

The genes are TRBV19 and TRBJ2-1; 13 positions match TRBD2. CDR1 is LNHDA and CDR2 is SQIVND in the germline V gene (reference sequence). CDR3 size: 14 residues. V was clipped by 5 bases and J by 11 bases; unmatched bases: 6. This CDR3 reads CASSGTSGKGQQFF. In DNA form, the CDR3 reads TGTGCCAGTAGTGGGACTAGCGGGAAGGGGCAGCAGTTCTTC.

The chain carries TRBV5-1 and TRBJ2-1; D possibly corresponds to TRBD1 (5 bases). With 4 bases removed from V and 1 base from J, the gap between germline ends came to 9 bases. The CDR3 is made up of 14 amino acids. Per germline, CDR1 SGHRS and CDR2 YFSETQ. CDR3: CASSVDNSYNEQFF. The DNA of the CDR3 is TGCGCCAGCAGCGTGGACAATTCCTACAATGAGCAGTTCTTC.

The chain employs TRBV6-5 and TRBJ1-1; D is undetermined. Germline V gene sequence: CDR1 MNHEY, CDR2 SVGAGI. This CDR3 is 12 amino acids long. The V gene lost 6 bases and the J gene lost 1 base, with 6 bases spanning the gap. The CDR3 coding sequence is TGTGCCAGCAGGTCGGGGAACACTGAAGCTTTCTTT. Translation gives CASRSGNTEAFF.